A selection of T cell receptor beta chains follows, all from one sample in a study of CD8 T cells in Susac syndrome. In TCRdb, the immunoSEQ multiplex PCR reads were re-called with MiXCR into one record per CDR3 protein. The sample contains 350,000 to 550,000 distinct CDR3 sequences, 85% to 90% of which appear only once. The sequenced sample consisted of CD8+ T cells from PBMCs. These receptors came from a human donor with multiple sclerosis. The CDR3 runs from the conserved cysteine through the conserved F or W. The D gene is left open where the match is weak. Some rows have no size entry. The others give once, few or many, or a class for an expanded clone.

d_call | j_call | clone_size | v_call | cdr3_aa | cdr3_nt
TRBD1 | TRBJ1-6 | once | TRBV5-4 | CASSDGTGGPNSPLHF | TGTGCCAGCAGCGACGGGACAGGGGGTCCCAATTCACCCCTCCACTTT
NA | TRBJ1-4 | NA | TRBV30 | CACSPGGGNEKLFF | TGTGCCTGCAGCCCTGGGGGGGGGAATGAAAAACTGTTTTTT
NA | TRBJ1-2 | NA | TRBV4-1 | CASSQVGIGGNYGYTF | TGCGCCAGCAGCCAAGTAGGGATAGGGGGGAACTATGGCTACACCTTC
NA | TRBJ1-1 | NA | TRBV2 | CASSLGRIEAFF | TGTGCCAGCAGTCTTGGACGAATTGAAGCTTTCTTT
NA | TRBJ1-2 | NA | TRBV19 | CASSFSIGYTF | TGTGCCAGTAGTTTTTCGATTGGCTACACCTTC
NA | TRBJ2-1 | NA | TRBV7-3 | CASSLKPHWGEAYNEQFF | TGTGCCAGCAGCTTAAAACCCCACTGGGGGGAGGCCTACAATGAGCAGTTCTTC
NA | TRBJ1-5 | NA | TRBV19 | CAGGGGQPQHF | TGTGCCGGCGGGGGAGGCCAGCCCCAGCATTTT
NA | TRBJ2-3 | few | TRBV6-1 | CASSPGGSTDTQYF | TGTGCCAGCTCCCCCGGCGGAAGCACAGATACGCAGTATTTT
NA | TRBJ2-2 | NA | TRBV12-3/TRBV12-4 | CASDERTGELFF | TGTGCCAGCGACGAAAGGACCGGGGAGCTGTTTTTT
TRBD2 | TRBJ2-1 | NA | TRBV11-1 | CASSLATLAGDHEQFF | TGTGCCAGCAGCTTAGCAACACTAGCGGGAGACCATGAGCAGTTCTTC
NA | TRBJ2-7 | NA | TRBV6-6 | CASSYRAGIVYEQYF | TGTGCCAGCAGTTACAGGGCAGGGATTGTCTACGAGCAGTACTTC
NA | TRBJ2-2 | NA | TRBV27 | CASSLLKGELFF | TGTGCCAGCAGTTTATTAAAAGGGGAGCTGTTTTTT
NA | TRBJ2-7 | NA | TRBV6-1 | CASSEAGVPYEQYF | TGTGCCAGCAGTGAAGCCGGGGTACCCTACGAGCAGTACTTC
NA | TRBJ2-3 | NA | TRBV29-1 | CSVALTDTQYF | TGCAGCGTTGCTCTCACAGATACGCAGTATTTT
TRBD1 | TRBJ1-5 | NA | TRBV27 | CASSPGQANQPQHF | TGTGCCAGCAGTCCAGGACAGGCAAATCAGCCCCAGCATTTT
NA | TRBJ2-7 | NA | TRBV20-1 | CSASGGVSYEQYF | TGCAGTGCTAGCGGAGGTGTCTCCTACGAGCAGTACTTC